This section outlines one T cell receptor beta chain sequence together with its context. The assay was immunoSEQ multiplex PCR, and TCRdb's table has in-frame clones only and misses some. This table has roughly 130,000 clones, about 93% appearing once. Germline V CDR1 and CDR2: GTSNPN, SVGIG (reference sequence). The CDR3 is 15 residues long. Trimming took 2 bases from V and 0 from J; bases not matched to a gene: 4. This specimen comes from a study of control samples from healthy donors and cancer patients. The receptor was isolated from a man aged 18 to 30 in good health. The specimen sequenced was blood. The chain employs TRBV30 and TRBJ1-1; TRBD1 agrees at 9 bases. The CDR3 loop is CAWSPGTGLNTEAFF. CDR3 bases: TGTGCCTGGAGTCCCGGGACAGGGTTGAACACTGAAGCTTTCTTT. The complete variable domain, with remaining parts taken from reference TRBV30 and TRBJ1-1, reads SQTIHQWPATLVQPVGSPLSLECTVEGTSNPNLYWYRQAAGRGLQLLFYSVGIGQISSEVPQNLSASRPQDRQFILSSKKLLLSDSGFYLCAWSPGTGLNTEAFFGQGTRLTVV.